This T cell receptor (beta chain) came from a study of T cell responses to AZD1222 COVID-19 vaccine (TCRdb year 2021). Notes on the research overall: AZD1222 recipients given second doses at about 4 weeks or at about 12 weeks were pooled, since spike-specific TCR depth and breadth were not found to differ between the two schedules. TCR sequencing was performed for fewer than 250 trial participants, of whom 200 to 210 were given two doses of AZD1222 and some 25 were given two doses of MenACWY control vaccine. Enrollment into the trials was organized by age into subgroups of 18-55, 56-69 and 70-plus years, and those subgroups contained roughly 140, 27 and 60 TCR-sequenced participants, respectively.

This specimen's time point label, per the study, means: baseline before first vaccination. Vaccinee samples came from UK trials COV001 and COV002, including a single-blind randomized controlled phase 2/3 trial of AZD1222 (ChAdOx1 nCoV-19) in healthy adults. For TCRbeta chain sequencing, PBMC samples were collected from trial participants at day 0 and at day 28 after the second dose. The CDR3 regions of human TCRbeta chains were analyzed by immunosequencing. As for the original processing: TCRs in the repertoires were compared against a reference library of SARS-CoV-2-specific TCRs that had been generated with the MIRA antigen-specificity platform. Breadth was defined as the fraction of unique TCRs that were SARS-CoV-2-associated, and depth was defined as the fraction of total T cells that were SARS-CoV-2-associated. Using the MIRA data, each spike-specific TCR was assigned both to the spike region to which the TCR was reactive and to a CD4 or CD8 class. Log10-transformed breadth and depth values were compared by one-way ANOVA with Sidak's multiple comparisons tests. The table comes from immuneACCESS by way of TCRdb, which keeps in-frame sequences with V and J called. Part of the clones is missing from these tables; in studies checked, under half for an unresolved V gene and the rest for unknown reasons. The DNA was the basis for D and trimming; V, J and clone size are from that table. The sample table shows about 170,000 clones, and 90% are seen once. The top ten hold roughly 3.1% of the sample.

The V end gives up 3 bases and the J end 4 bases, leaving 5 bases in the junction not matched to a gene. The CDR3 contains 14 residues, cysteine and phenylalanine counted. Of all the DNA, just the CDR3 is kept, 42 bases in frame from base 1. CDR1 and CDR2, looked up from the germline V gene, are MGHDK and SYGVNS. Comment on this clone: Its antigen is unknown. Base quality data are lacking; no much larger clone is found one base away.

Overall results and qualifications from the work: The 56-69-year group was small, and its depth increase did not reach significance, likely because of low power. A significant rise in spike-specific TCR breadth and depth was observed after two AZD1222 doses relative to day 0 and relative to MenACWY recipients. Most participants were white British and females outnumbered males, and the authors suggested that clonal diversity may have been underestimated. Epitopes outside the regions mutated in the B.1.351 and B.1.1.7 variants were reportedly recognized by nearly half of the unique spike-specific TCRs. Only five or six AZD1222 recipients were SARS-CoV-2 seropositive at baseline, limiting conclusions about previously exposed vaccinees. Because no day 14 peak-response samples were available, repertoires were characterized only after the peak T cell response. Vaccine-associated CD4 TCRs spanned the whole spike protein, with dominant responses in regions 160-218 and 743-854.

The sequenced sample was peripheral blood, obtained on day 0 of AZD1222 vaccination. The clonotype originates from an adult in good health. The chain is assembled from TRBV25-1 and TRBJ1-2; 7 central bases correspond to TRBD1. The CDR3 here reads CASSDGQATYGYTF. The DNA reads TGTGCCAGCAGTGACGGACAGGCGACCTATGGCTACACCTTC.